The 18 T cell receptor beta chains in this list originate from one sample, sequenced in a study of cytomegalovirus exposure and HLA in healthy donors. Amplification used 60 Vbeta primers and 13 Jbeta primers. The assay was immunoSEQ multiplex PCR, and TCRdb's table has in-frame clones only and misses some. The repertoire holds about 93,000 clones, with roughly 72% as singletons. Input material: PBMCs. These receptors came from a man aged 25 to 40 in good health and CMV-seronegative.

The rearrangement uses TRBV5-6 and TRBJ2-1; D is possibly TRBD1 (6 bases). CDR1 is SGHDT, CDR2 YYEEEE, per germline. The CDR3 is made up of 15 amino acids. Between the trimmed V and J ends, which lost 0 bases and 3 bases, there was a span of 10 bases. This CDR3 reads CASSLAGRGYNEQFF. As DNA, the CDR3 is TGTGCCAGCAGCTTGGCCGGCAGGGGCTACAATGAGCAGTTCTTC.

In this sample, this clone turned up a few times. The chain recombines TRBV7-9 with TRBJ2-1; 9 nucleotides line up with TRBD2. The V gene's germline CDR1 is SEHNR and CDR2 FQNEAQ (reference sequence). Germline trimming cut 3 bases from V and 10 bases from J; bases unmatched to any gene: 13. CDR3 size: 16 residues. CDR3 in amino acids: CASSLGETSGRLEQFF. CDR3 DNA: TGTGCCAGCAGCTTGGGGGAGACTAGCGGCCGCTTAGAGCAGTTCTTC.

This rearrangement joins TRBV9 to TRBJ1-2; D uncertain. V lost 3 bases to trimming and J lost 11 bases, with 14 bases between them. Germline CDR1 is SGDLS and CDR2 is YYNGEE. The CDR3 has 12 residues. The CDR3 spells CASSAAGSRYTF. The CDR3 bases are TGTGCCAGCAGCGCAGCGGGATCCCGGTACACCTTC.

This chain connects TRBV27 to TRBJ2-7, with 7 bases lining up with TRBD1. This CDR3 comprises 13 residues. Germline trimming cut 4 bases from V and 4 bases from J; bases unmatched to any gene: 4. The germline CDR1 and CDR2 sequences are MNHEY and SMNVEV (reference sequence). CDR3 amino acids: CASSSRDRYEQYV. The CDR3 DNA follows: TGTGCCAGCAGTTCCCGGGACAGATACGAGCAGTACGTC.

This chain connects TRBV20-1 to TRBJ1-1; D unclear. Trimming left V 3 bases short and J 8 bases short, with 10 bases between. The CDR3 consists of 11 residues. The germline CDR1 and CDR2 sequences are DFQATT and SNEGSKA (reference sequence). The DNA for the CDR3 is TGCAGTGCTAGGGACGAGGGAGAAGCTTTCTTT. It yields the protein CSARDEGEAFF.

V and J are TRBV5-6 and TRBJ1-6; 7 bases match TRBD1. The ends lost 2 bases at V and 7 bases at J; junction bases unmatched: 6. CDR1 is SGHDT, CDR2 YYEEEE, per germline. CDR3 length: 15 amino acids. The CDR3 nucleotides read TGTGCCAGCAGCTTAGGGGGGACAGCAAATTCACCCCTCCACTTT. As protein: CASSLGGTANSPLHF.

The chain carries TRBV28 and TRBJ2-1; 12 positions match TRBD2. CDR3 size: 18 residues. Germline assignment: CDR1 MDHEN and CDR2 SYDVKM. Losses at the gene ends were 6 bases for V and 8 bases for J; bases not matched to a gene: 17. CDR3 in amino acids: CASSSTPPSGRASDEQFF. DNA for the CDR3: TGTGCCAGCAGCTCTACTCCTCCTAGCGGGAGGGCCTCGGATGAGCAGTTCTTC. Filled out from reference TRBV28 and TRBJ2-1, the complete variable domain reads DVKVTQSSRYLVKRTGEKVFLECVQDMDHENMFWYRQDPGLGLRLIYFSYDVKMKEKGDIPEGYSVSREKKERFSLILESASTNQTSMYLCASSSTPPSGRASDEQFFGPGTRLTVL.

The gene calls are TRBV2 and TRBJ2-7; D remains ambiguous. CDR3 length: 12 residues. Germline CDR1 and CDR2: SNHLY and FYNNEI. The V end was cut by 6 bases, the J end by 6 bases, with 12 bases between. CDR3 region: CASRSDPGEQYV. In DNA, the CDR3 is TGTGCCAGCAGATCAGACCCAGGCGAGCAGTACGTC.

The V and J genes are TRBV9 and TRBJ1-5; a weak D match, TRBD1 (6 bases). V was clipped by 0 bases and J by 7 bases, with 14 bases between them. Germline CDR1 reads SGDLS; CDR2 reads YYNGEE. This CDR3 is built from 15 residues. The CDR3 coding sequence is TGTGCCAGCAGCGTAGGGCCGGGGGGGGGCCAGCCCCAGCATTTT. It translates to CASSVGPGGGQPQHF.

V is TRBV5-5 and J is TRBJ2-3; possibly TRBD2 for D (6 bases). The CDR3 has 14 residues. V was clipped by 3 bases and J by 0 bases, with 8 bases between them. Per germline, CDR1 SGHKS and CDR2 YYEKEE (reference sequence). The CDR3 loop is CASSSGTSTDTQYF. The DNA of the CDR3 is TGTGCCAGCAGCTCCGGGACTAGCACAGATACGCAGTATTTT.

The chain uses TRBV18 and TRBJ2-1, with TRBD2 identical over 8 bases. This CDR3 comprises 15 residues. The V gene end was trimmed by 3 bases and the J gene end by 5 bases; junction bases not matched to a gene: 6. CDR1 KGHSH and CDR2 LQKENI come from the germline V gene. The CDR3 here is CASSPAGGGHNEQFF. The CDR3 DNA sequence: TGTGCCAGCTCACCCGCCGGGGGGGGCCACAATGAGCAGTTCTTC.

V and J are TRBV29-1 and TRBJ2-1; 7 bases are a match to TRBD2. The CDR3 consists of 19 residues. The germline V gene encodes CDR1 SQVTM and CDR2 ANQGSEA. The chain's CDR3 is CSVLPSLGRREYLDNEQFF. The CDR3 nucleotides are TGCAGTGTTCTCCCCTCCCTCGGACGGCGGGAGTATTTGGACAATGAGCAGTTCTTC.

This clone was seen just once. The chain couples TRBV9 to TRBJ1-6; D is undetermined. Germline CDR1 and CDR2: SGDLS and YYNGEE. CDR3 size: 15 residues. V lost 0 bases to trimming and J lost 10 bases, with 14 bases between them. CDR3 in DNA: TGTGCCAGCAGCGTAGACGGGGTGTCAGACTCACCCCTCCACTTT. Its protein product is CASSVDGVSDSPLHF.

This clone was seen only once. V and J are TRBV6-1 and TRBJ1-1; D possibly corresponds to TRBD1 (5 bases). This CDR3 is built from 11 residues. V was trimmed by 4 bases and J by 8 bases, leaving 8 bases between them. Germline CDR1 is MNHNS and CDR2 is SASEGT. DNA for the CDR3: TGTGCCAGCAGTGCCCGGGGGGAAGCTTTCTTT. This sequence encodes CASSARGEAFF.

This clone was found once. V usage is TRBV4-1 and J usage is TRBJ1-3, with a weak D call TRBD1 (5 bases). Trimming cost V 4 bases and J 3 bases, with 16 bases left between them. Germline CDR1 and CDR2: MGHRA and YSYEKL. CDR3 length equals 16 residues. This chain's CDR3 is CASSRSQAQGGNTIYF. CDR3 coding DNA: TGCGCCAGCAGCCGCTCTCAGGCTCAGGGTGGAAACACCATATATTTT.

This clone was observed a single time. This chain uses TRBV25-1 with TRBJ1-4; tentatively, D is TRBD1 (6 bases). Per the germline V gene, CDR1 is MGHDK and CDR2 is SYGVNS. The V end was cut by 0 bases, the J end by 7 bases, with 12 bases between. The length of the CDR3 is 15 residues. The CDR3 DNA sequence: TGTGCCAGCAGTGAATATACTGGGGGCGCTGAAAAACTGTTTTTT. Protein: CASSEYTGGAEKLFF.

A few counts support this clone. The V gene is TRBV5-6, the J gene TRBJ1-2; 10 bases match TRBD1. CDR3 length: 14 amino acids. Germline V gene sequence: CDR1 SGHDT, CDR2 YYEEEE. The V and J ends lost 4 bases and 3 bases, in that order; junction bases with no gene match: 3. CDR3 residues: CASSGGTGDYGYTF. DNA of the CDR3: TGTGCCAGCAGCGGCGGGACAGGGGACTATGGCTACACCTTC.

This chain joins TRBV5-1 and TRBJ2-1, with TRBD2 as a possible D gene (6 bases). V dropped 1 base and J dropped 4 bases, with 12 bases sitting between them. The germline gives CDR1 SGHRS, CDR2 YFSETQ. This CDR3 comprises 15 residues. CDR3 region: CASSLTGERYNEQFF. In DNA form, the CDR3 reads TGCGCCAGCAGCTTGACGGGGGAAAGATACAATGAGCAGTTCTTC.